This T cell receptor (beta chain) was profiled in a study of blood T cell repertoires in COVID-19. Cohorts were determined from participant-reported clinical history. With V trimmed by 7 bases and J by 0 bases, 12 bases remained unmatched. The germline V gene has CDR1 MNHEY and CDR2 SMNVEV (reference sequence). CDR3 length equals 19 residues. Repertoires were generated with immunoSEQ multiplex PCR, while TCRdb's copy carries only in-frame clones and drops some. The sample lists over 350,000 clones, 70% to 90% occurring once. This receptor was taken from a young woman with acute COVID-19. The source material was PBMCs or T cells enriched from blood (not recorded which). The rearrangement uses TRBV27 and TRBJ2-1; 13 bases agree with TRBD2. The CDR3 here is CASTPATSGRSSSYNEQFF. CDR3 coding DNA: TGTGCCAGCACCCCCGCGACTAGCGGGAGGTCGAGCTCCTACAATGAGCAGTTCTTC.